This TCR beta chain was observed in a study of T cells after yellow fever vaccination. Overall study findings and caveats: Detected again after the booster were most primary-vaccination clones, at 95% to 97% CD4 and more than 70% CD8.

This clonotype was seen ten or more times. As yet, its antigen is unknown. The CDR3 runs 17 residues. Germline CDR1 is MGHRA and CDR2 is YSYEKL. Trimming removed 0 bases from V and 0 bases from J, with 14 bases in between. One entry per CDR3 protein results from TCRdb running MiXCR on the 5' RACE reads. The table lists roughly 74,000 distinct CDR3 sequences, approximately 7.7% of them singletons, with around 32% in the top ten. The source is a man aged 18 to 30 who received the YFV17D yellow fever vaccine. The rearrangement joins TRBV4-1 to TRBJ1-2; D is unclear. This sample comprised CD8+ T cells sorted from PBMCs, obtained about 5 days after the first yellow fever vaccination. The CDR3 DNA reads as TGCGCCAGCAGCCAAGATCCTTTCGTGACATCTAACTATGGCTACACCTTC. Translating gives CASSQDPFVTSNYGYTF.